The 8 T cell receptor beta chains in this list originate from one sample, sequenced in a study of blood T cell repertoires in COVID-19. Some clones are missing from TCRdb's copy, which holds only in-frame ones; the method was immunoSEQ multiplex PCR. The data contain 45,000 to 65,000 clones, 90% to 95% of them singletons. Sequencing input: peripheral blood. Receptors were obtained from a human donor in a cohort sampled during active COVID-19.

The chain's CDR3 is CASSQVYLVREAPYEQYF. The CDR3 DNA is TGTGCCAGCAGCCAAGTGTATCTCGTTCGGGAGGCCCCCTACGAGCAGTACTTC. The genes are TRBV3-1 (or the pseudogene TRBV3-2) and TRBJ2-7; 7 bases are a match to TRBD2. Germline CDR1 reads LGHDT; CDR2 reads YNNKEL (reference sequence). J lost 2 bases, V lost 1 base, and 14 bases had no gene match. The CDR3 length is 18 residues.

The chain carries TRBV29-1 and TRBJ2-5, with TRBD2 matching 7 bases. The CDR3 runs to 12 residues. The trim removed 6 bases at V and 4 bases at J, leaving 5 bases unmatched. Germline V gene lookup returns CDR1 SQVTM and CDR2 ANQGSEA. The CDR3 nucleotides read TGCAGCGTGGGAGGGTGGTCAGAGACCCAGTACTTC. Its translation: CSVGGWSETQYF.

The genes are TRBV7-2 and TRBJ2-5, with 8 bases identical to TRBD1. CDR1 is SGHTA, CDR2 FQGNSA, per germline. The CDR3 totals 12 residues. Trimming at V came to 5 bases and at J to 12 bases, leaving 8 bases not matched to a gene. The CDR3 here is CASSMDREREYF. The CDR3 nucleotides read TGTGCCAGCAGCATGGACAGGGAAAGAGAGTACTTC. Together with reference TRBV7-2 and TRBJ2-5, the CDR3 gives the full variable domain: GAGVSQSPSNKVTEKGKDVELRCDPISGHTALYWYRQSLGQGLEFLIYFQGNSAPDKSGLPSDRFSAERTGGSVSTLTIQRTQQEDSAVYLCASSMDREREYFGPGTRLLVL.

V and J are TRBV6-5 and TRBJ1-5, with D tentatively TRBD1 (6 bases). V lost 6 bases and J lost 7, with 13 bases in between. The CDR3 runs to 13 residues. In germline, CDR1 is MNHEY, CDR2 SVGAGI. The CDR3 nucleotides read TGTGCCAGCAGGGGAGGGGGGGGGCAGCCCCAGCATTTT. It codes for CASRGGGGQPQHF.

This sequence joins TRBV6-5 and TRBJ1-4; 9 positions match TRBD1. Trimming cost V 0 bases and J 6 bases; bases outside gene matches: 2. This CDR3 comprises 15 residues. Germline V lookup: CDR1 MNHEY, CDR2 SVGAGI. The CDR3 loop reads CASSYSWDRDEKLFF. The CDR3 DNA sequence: TGTGCCAGCAGTTACTCCTGGGACAGGGATGAAAAACTGTTTTTT.

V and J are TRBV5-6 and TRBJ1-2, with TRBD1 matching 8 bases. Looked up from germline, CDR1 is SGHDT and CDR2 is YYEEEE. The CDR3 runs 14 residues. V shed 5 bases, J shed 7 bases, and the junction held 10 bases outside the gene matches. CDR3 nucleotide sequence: TGTGCCAGCAGTAAAGGCAGGGGGCTTTCTGGCTACACCTTC. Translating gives CASSKGRGLSGYTF.

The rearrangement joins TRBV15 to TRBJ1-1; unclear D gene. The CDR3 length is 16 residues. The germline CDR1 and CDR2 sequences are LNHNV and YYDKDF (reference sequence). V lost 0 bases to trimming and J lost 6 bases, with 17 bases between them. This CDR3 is CATSRDLELRLAEAFF. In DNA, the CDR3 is TGTGCCACCAGCAGAGATTTAGAGCTGAGATTGGCTGAAGCTTTCTTT.

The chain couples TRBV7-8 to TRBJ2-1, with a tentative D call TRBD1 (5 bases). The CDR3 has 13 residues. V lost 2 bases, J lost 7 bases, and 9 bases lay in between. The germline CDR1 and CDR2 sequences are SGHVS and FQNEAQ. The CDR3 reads CASSLSRVNEQFF. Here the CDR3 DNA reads TGTGCCAGCAGCTTATCCAGGGTTAATGAGCAGTTCTTC.